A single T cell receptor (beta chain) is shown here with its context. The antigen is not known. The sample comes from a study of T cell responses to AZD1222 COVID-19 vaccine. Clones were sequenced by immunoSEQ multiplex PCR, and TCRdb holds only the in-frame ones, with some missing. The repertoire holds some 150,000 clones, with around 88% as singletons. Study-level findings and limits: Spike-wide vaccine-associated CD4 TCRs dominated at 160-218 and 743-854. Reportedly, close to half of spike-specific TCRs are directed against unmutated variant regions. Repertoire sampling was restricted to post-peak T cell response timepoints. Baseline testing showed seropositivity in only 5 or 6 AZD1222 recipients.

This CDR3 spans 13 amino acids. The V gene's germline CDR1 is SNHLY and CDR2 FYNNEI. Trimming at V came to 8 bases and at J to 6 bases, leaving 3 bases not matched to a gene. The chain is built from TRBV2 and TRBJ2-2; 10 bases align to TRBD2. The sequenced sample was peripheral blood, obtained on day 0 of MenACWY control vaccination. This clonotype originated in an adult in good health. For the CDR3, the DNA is TGTGCCAGCGTAGCGGGAGGATCCGGGGAGCTGTTTTTT. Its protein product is CASVAGGSGELFF.